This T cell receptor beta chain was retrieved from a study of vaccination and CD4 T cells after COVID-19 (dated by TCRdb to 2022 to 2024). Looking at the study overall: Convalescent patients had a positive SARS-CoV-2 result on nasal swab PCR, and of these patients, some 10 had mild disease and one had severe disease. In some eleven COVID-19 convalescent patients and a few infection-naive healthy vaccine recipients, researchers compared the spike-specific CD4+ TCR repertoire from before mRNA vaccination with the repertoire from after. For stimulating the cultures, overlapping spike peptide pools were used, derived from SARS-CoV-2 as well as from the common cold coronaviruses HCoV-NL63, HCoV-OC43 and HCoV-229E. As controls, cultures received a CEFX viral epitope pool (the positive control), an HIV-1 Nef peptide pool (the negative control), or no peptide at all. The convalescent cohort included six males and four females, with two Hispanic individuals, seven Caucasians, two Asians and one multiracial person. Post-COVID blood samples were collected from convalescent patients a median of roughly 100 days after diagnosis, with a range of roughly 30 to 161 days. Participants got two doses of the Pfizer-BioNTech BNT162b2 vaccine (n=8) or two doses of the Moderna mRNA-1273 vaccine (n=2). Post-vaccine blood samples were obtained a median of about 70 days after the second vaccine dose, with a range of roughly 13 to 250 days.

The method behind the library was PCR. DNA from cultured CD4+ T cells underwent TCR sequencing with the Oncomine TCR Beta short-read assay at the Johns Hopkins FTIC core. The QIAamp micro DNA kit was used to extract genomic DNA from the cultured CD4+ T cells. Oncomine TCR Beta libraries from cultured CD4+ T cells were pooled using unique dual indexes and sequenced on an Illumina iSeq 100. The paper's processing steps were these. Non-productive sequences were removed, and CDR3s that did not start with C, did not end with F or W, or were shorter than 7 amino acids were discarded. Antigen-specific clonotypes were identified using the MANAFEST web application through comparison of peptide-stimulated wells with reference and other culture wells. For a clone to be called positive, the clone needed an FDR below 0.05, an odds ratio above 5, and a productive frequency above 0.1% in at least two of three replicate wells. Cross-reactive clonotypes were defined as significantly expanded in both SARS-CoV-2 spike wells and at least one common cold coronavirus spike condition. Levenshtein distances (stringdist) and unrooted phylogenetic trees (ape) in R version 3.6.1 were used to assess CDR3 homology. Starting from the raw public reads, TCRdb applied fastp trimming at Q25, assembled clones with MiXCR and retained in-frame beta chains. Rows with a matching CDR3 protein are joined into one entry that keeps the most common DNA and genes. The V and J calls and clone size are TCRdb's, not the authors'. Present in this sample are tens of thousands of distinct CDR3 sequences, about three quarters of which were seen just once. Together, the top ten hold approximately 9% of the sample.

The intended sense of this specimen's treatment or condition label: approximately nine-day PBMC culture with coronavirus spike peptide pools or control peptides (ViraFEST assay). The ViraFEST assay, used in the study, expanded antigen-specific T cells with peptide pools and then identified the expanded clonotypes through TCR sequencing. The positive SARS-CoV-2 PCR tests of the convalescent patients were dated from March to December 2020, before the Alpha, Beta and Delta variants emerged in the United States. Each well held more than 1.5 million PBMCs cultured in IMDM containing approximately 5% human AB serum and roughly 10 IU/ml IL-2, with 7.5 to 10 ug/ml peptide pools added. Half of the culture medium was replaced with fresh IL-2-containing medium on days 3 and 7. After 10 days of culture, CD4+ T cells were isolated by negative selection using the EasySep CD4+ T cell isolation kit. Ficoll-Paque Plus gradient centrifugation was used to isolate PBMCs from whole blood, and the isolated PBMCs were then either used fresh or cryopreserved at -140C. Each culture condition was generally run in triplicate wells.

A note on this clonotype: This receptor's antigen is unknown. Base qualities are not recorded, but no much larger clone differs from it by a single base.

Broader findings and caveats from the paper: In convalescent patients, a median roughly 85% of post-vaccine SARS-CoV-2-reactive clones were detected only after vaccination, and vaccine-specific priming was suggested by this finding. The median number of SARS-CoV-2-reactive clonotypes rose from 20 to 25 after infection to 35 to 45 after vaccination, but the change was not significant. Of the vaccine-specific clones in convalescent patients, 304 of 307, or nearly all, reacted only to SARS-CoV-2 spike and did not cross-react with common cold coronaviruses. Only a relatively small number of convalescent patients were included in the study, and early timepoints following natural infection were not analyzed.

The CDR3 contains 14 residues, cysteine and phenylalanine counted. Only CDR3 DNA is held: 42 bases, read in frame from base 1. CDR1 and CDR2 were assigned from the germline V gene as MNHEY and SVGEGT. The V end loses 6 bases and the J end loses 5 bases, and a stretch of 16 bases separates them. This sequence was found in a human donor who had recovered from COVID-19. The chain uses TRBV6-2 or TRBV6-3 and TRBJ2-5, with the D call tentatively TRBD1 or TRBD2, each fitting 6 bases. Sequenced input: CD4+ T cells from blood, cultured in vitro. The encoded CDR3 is CASSQRMGGETQYF. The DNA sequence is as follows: TGTGCCAGCAGCCAAAGGATGGGGGGCGAGACCCAGTACTTC.